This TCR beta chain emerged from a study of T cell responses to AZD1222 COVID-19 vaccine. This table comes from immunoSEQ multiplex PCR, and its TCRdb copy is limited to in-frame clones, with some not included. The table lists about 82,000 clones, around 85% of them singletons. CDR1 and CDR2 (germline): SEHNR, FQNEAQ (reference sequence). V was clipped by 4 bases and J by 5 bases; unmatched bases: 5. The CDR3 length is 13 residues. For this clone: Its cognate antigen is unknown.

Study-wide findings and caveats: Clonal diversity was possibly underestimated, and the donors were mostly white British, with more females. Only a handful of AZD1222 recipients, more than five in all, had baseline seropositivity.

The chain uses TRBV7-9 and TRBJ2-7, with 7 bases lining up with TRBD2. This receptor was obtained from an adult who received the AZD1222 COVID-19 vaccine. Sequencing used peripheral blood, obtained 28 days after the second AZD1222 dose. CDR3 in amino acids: CASSSLAGDEQYF. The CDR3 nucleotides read TGTGCCAGCAGCTCACTGGCGGGAGACGAGCAGTACTTC. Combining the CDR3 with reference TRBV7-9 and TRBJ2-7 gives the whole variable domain DTGVSQNPRHKITKRGQNVTFRCDPISEHNRLYWYRQTLGQGPEFLTYFQNEAQLEKSRLLSDRFSAERPKGSFSTLEIQRTEQGDSAMYLCASSSLAGDEQYFGPGTRLTVT.